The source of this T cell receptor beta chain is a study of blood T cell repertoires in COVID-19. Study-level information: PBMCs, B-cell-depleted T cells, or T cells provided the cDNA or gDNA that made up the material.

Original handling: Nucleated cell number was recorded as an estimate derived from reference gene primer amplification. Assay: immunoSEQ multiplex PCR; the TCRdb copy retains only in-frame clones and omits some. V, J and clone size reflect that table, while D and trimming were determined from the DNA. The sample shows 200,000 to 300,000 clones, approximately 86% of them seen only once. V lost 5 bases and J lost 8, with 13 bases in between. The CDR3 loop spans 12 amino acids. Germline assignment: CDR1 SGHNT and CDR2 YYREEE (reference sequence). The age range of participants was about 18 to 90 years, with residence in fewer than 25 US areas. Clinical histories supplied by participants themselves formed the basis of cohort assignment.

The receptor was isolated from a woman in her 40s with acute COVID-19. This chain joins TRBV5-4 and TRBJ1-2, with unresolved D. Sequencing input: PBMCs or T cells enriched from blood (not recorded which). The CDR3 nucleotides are TGTGCCAGCAGTGACCAGCGCACGGGCTACACCTTC. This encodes CASSDQRTGYTF.